This T cell receptor (beta chain) stems from a study of vaccination and CD4 T cells after COVID-19. About the study: Control cultures received a CEFX pool, an HIV-1 Nef pool, or no peptide.

About this clonotype: Its antigen is undetermined.

Treatment: roughly 10-day PBMC culture with coronavirus spike peptide pools or control peptides (ViraFEST assay). V lost 9 bases and J 0 bases, leaving 16 bases between the germline ends. Germline V gives CDR1 LNHDA, CDR2 SQIVND (reference sequence). CDR3 length: 15 amino acids. Sequencing of the DNA from cultured CD4+ T cells was carried out with the Oncomine TCR Beta short-read assay. Using the QIAamp micro DNA kit, genomic DNA was extracted from the CD4+ T cells that had been cultured. TCRdb analysed the PCR reads with MiXCR anew, one entry per CDR3 protein. In the table there are more than 15,000 distinct CDR3 sequences, about 40% of which are singletons.

Sequenced sample: CD4+ T cells from blood, cultured in vitro. This receptor was obtained from a human donor who had recovered from COVID-19. The rearrangement links TRBV19 to TRBJ2-3; weak D call: TRBD1 (5 bases). The CDR3: CASTGLESSTDTQYF. The CDR3 bases are TGTGCCAGCACAGGTTTAGAGTCTAGCACAGATACGCAGTATTTT.